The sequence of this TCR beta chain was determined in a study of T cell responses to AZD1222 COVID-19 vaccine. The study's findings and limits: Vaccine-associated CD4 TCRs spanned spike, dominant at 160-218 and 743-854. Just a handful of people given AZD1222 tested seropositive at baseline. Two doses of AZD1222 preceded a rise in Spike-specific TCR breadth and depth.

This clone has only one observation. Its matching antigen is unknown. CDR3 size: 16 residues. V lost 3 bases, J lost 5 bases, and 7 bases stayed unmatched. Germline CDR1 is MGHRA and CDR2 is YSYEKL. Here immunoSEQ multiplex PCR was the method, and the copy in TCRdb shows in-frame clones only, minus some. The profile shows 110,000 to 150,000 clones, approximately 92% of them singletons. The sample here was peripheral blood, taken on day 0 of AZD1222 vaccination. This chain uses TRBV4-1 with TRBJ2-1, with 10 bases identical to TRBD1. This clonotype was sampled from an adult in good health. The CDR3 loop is CASSQGGTGANNEQFF. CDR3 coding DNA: TGCGCCAGCAGCCAGGGGGGGACAGGGGCCAACAATGAGCAGTTCTTC.